This T cell receptor (beta chain) emerged from a study of sequential checkpoint blockade in melanoma (dated by TCRdb to about 2019). Background on the whole study: Using 1:1 randomization, the trial assigned patients either to first-line nivolumab followed by ipilimumab (arm A) or to ipilimumab followed by nivolumab (arm B). Maintenance nivolumab came after both trial sequences. The investigation overall reported the following: Validation of the response-prediction model combining TCR metrics and mutation burden is needed in larger, independent patient cohorts.

TCRbeta CDR3 regions were immunosequenced from genomic DNA with the immunoSEQ Assay. Genomic DNA was amplified by bias-controlled multiplex PCR before high-throughput sequencing. Under the source paper's analysis protocol: To quantify the absolute abundance of each unique TCRbeta CDR3 region, the sequences were collapsed and filtered. Clonality, defined as 1 minus Pielou's evenness, was calculated using productive rearrangements only. A previously published method was used to identify clones with significantly greater frequencies in on-treatment samples than in baseline samples. TCRdb obtained this table from immuneACCESS and retained in-frame rearrangements with V and J assigned. These tables miss some clones; where compared with another copy, unresolved V genes account for less than half of the shortfall, and the remainder is unexplained. V and J calls and clone size are given by that table; D and trimming were obtained from the DNA. Across this sample there are about 15,000 clones, with more than 65% seen only once. The ten biggest clones cover around 28% of the sample.

Sample treatment or condition, as interpreted from the label and publication: randomized to nivolumab then ipilimumab (arm A) or the reverse (arm B). Prior DNA-damaging chemotherapy had not been received by any trial patient. On a FACS Aria II flow cytometer, live CD3+CD8+ cells that were negative for CD19 and CD56 were sorted from thawed PBMCs. The samples were obtained from melanoma patients enrolled in CheckMate 064, an open-label, randomized phase II trial testing sequential checkpoint blockade. Peripheral blood mononuclear cells were collected by leukapheresis, purified using Ficoll-Paque, and frozen in human serum containing roughly 9.1% DMSO. Immediately after sorting, the purity of sorted blood CD3+CD8+ cells was verified to be >95%, after which DNA was extracted. This clone has more than one count but fewer than ten. Its antigen is not yet known. The input lacks base qualities; no much larger clone sits a single base away.

Via the germline V gene, CDR1 is MNHEY and CDR2 SVGAGI. From the cysteine up to the phenylalanine, the CDR3 has a length of 14 residues. Just CDR3 DNA is preserved here, 42 bases in frame from base 1. The junction carries 12 bases between V and J, which are trimmed by 6 bases and 1 base respectively. This sequence was found in a human donor with melanoma. Sequencing was performed on CD8+ T cells sorted from blood (inferred from file names), taken from a patient given nivolumab and ipilimumab in sequence. The V and J genes are TRBV6-5 and TRBJ1-1, with the D gene not clear enough to name. Here the CDR3 is given as CASSPKTENTEAFF. The nucleotide sequence reads TGTGCCAGCAGCCCGAAAACAGAGAACACTGAAGCTTTCTTT.